The rows below give T cell receptor beta chains drawn from one sample of a study of blood T cell repertoires in COVID-19. The data were produced by immunoSEQ multiplex PCR, yet TCRdb's version contains in-frame clones alone and is incomplete. This repertoire shows more than 120,000 clones, approximately 88% found once; its top ten account for roughly 30%. Input material: peripheral blood. These receptors originate from a human donor in a cohort sampled during active COVID-19. The CDR3 runs from the conserved cysteine through the conserved F or W. D genes are given only for firm matches. Clone size is stated in some rows and not others, as once, few, many or a class when expanded.

clone_size | d_call | j_call | v_call | cdr3_aa
once | . | TRBJ1-2 | TRBV3-1/TRBV3-2 | CASTRPGDGYTF
. | . | TRBJ2-7 | TRBV21-1 | CASSKGSGAVYEQYF
. | . | TRBJ2-4 | TRBV6-5 | CASSYSEERDIQYF
. | . | TRBJ2-7 | TRBV18 | CASSPQRGGSEQYF
once | . | TRBJ2-4 | TRBV6-2/TRBV6-3 | CASSYFTGTIQYF
. | TRBD1 | TRBJ2-2 | TRBV15 | CATSRTGSVGELFF
. | . | TRBJ1-2 | TRBV9 | CASSASDRNYGYTF
. | . | TRBJ2-2 | TRBV4-3 | CASSEDGVGSGELFF
. | TRBD1 | TRBJ1-4 | TRBV27 | CASKGTGVEKLFF
once | TRBD1 | TRBJ1-2 | TRBV12-3/TRBV12-4 | CASRRDRVFGYTF
. | TRBD2 | TRBJ2-3 | TRBV7-9 | CASSQNLRLATDTQYF
. | . | TRBJ1-4 | TRBV4-2 | CASSQDGGEGNEKLFF
many | TRBD1 | TRBJ1-1 | TRBV12-3/TRBV12-4 | CASRRQGGTEAFF
. | . | TRBJ2-2 | TRBV4-3 | CASSQVSVTAIGGELFF
. | . | TRBJ1-2 | TRBV12-3/TRBV12-4 | CASSLGTSYGYTF
. | TRBD2 | TRBJ2-7 | TRBV5-4 | CASSSYRVAGVEQYF
. | TRBD2 | TRBJ2-1 | TRBV18 | CASSLRTSGEIYNEQFF
. | . | TRBJ1-6 | TRBV7-3 | CASSNSYNSPLHF
. | . | TRBJ2-7 | TRBV5-4 | CASSSPEGSYEQYF
. | . | TRBJ2-3 | TRBV3-1/TRBV3-2 | CASSQDNRRGTDTQYF
once | TRBD1 | TRBJ1-4 | TRBV25-1 | CASSTRDSLSEKLFF
. | TRBD1 | TRBJ1-1 | TRBV6-4 | CASRETGTNTEAFF